Listed below are T cell receptor beta chains from one sample, sequenced in a study of blood T cell repertoires in COVID-19. The assay was immunoSEQ multiplex PCR, and TCRdb's table has in-frame clones only and misses some. Here the sample spans roughly 260,000 clones, more than 75% being singletons. The sample was peripheral blood. The receptors shown here come from a man aged 40-49 years who had recovered from COVID-19. Each CDR3 is given with its conserved first and last residue. Each record gives: clone size, D gene, J gene, V gene, CDR3 protein, CDR3 DNA. The D gene is left open where the match is weak. Clone sizes are given selectively: once, few, many, or a class where the clone is expanded.

>.|.|TRBJ2-7|TRBV7-9
CASSLKGGGTSYEQYF
TGTGCCAGCAGCCTCAAAGGGGGGGGAACATCCTACGAGCAGTACTTC
>.|.|TRBJ2-1|TRBV25-1
CASSGFGRGTLGDEQFF
TGTGCCAGCAGTGGGTTTGGAAGGGGCACACTGGGCGATGAGCAGTTCTTC
>.|.|TRBJ2-1|TRBV9
CASSPRTPRYNEQFF
TGTGCCAGCAGCCCCAGGACTCCTAGGTACAATGAGCAGTTCTTC
>.|TRBD1|TRBJ1-2|TRBV13
CASSPSDRAPTYGYTF
TGTGCCAGCAGCCCCTCGGACAGGGCCCCTACCTATGGCTACACCTTC
>.|TRBD2|TRBJ2-4|TRBV7-2
CASSLAPTSGSRNIQYF
TGTGCCAGCAGCTTAGCCCCGACTAGCGGGAGTAGAAACATTCAGTACTTC
>.|.|TRBJ2-7|TRBV7-9
CASSAEVTGYEQYF
TGTGCCAGCAGCGCAGAGGTTACAGGCTACGAGCAGTACTTC
>.|TRBD1|TRBJ2-7|TRBV2
CASNSPGTGAYEQYF
TGTGCCAGCAACAGCCCCGGGACAGGGGCCTACGAGCAGTACTTC
>.|TRBD2|TRBJ2-1|TRBV7-8
CASSPGVREGSNEQFF
TGTGCCAGCAGCCCCGGTGTCCGGGAGGGGTCAAATGAGCAGTTCTTC
>.|TRBD2|TRBJ2-1|TRBV5-1
CASSLEVLAGAFSSYNEQFF
TGCGCCAGCAGCTTGGAGGTGCTAGCGGGGGCCTTTAGCTCCTACAATGAGCAGTTCTTC
>.|.|TRBJ1-1|TRBV6-6
CASSQGTEAFF
TGTGCCAGCAGCCAGGGCACTGAAGCTTTCTTT
>.|TRBD1|TRBJ2-1|TRBV6-2/TRBV6-3
CASSYDPGTGIYNEQFF
TGTGCCAGCAGTTACGACCCCGGGACAGGGATATACAATGAGCAGTTCTTC
>.|.|TRBJ1-4|TRBV15
CATSSTGTGAANEKLFF
TGTGCCACCAGCAGCACCGGGACGGGAGCAGCTAATGAAAAACTGTTTTTT
>.|.|TRBJ2-7|TRBV18
CASSPPETRREQYF
TGTGCCAGCTCACCACCGGAGACTAGACGCGAGCAGTACTTC
>once|.|TRBJ2-2|TRBV9
CASRDSSTNTGELFF
TGTGCCAGCAGGGACAGCAGTACGAACACCGGGGAGCTGTTTTTT
>.|TRBD1|TRBJ1-2|TRBV27
CASTRGQGASGYTF
TGTGCCAGCACCCGGGGACAGGGGGCGTCTGGCTACACCTTC
>.|TRBD2|TRBJ2-1|TRBV7-3
CASSLDRLAGGDEQFF
TGTGCCAGCAGCTTGGATAGACTAGCGGGAGGGGATGAGCAGTTCTTC
>once|.|TRBJ2-3|TRBV23-1
CASRRIRHRGTDTQYF
TGCGCCAGCAGGCGTATCCGGCACAGGGGCACAGATACGCAGTATTTT
>.|TRBD1|TRBJ1-4|TRBV2
CASWTGQGEKLFF
TGTGCCAGCTGGACAGGCCAGGGTGAAAAACTGTTTTTT
>.|.|TRBJ2-1|TRBV12-1
CASSFYWTSGGRNNEQFF
TGTGCCAGCAGCTTCTATTGGACTAGCGGGGGGCGGAACAATGAGCAGTTCTTC
>.|.|TRBJ2-7|TRBV19
CASSSRGTRTYEQYF
TGTGCCAGTAGTAGTCGGGGTACCCGAACCTACGAGCAGTACTTC
>.|.|TRBJ1-2|TRBV9
CASSVEVGARGYTF
TGTGCCAGCAGCGTAGAGGTGGGGGCGAGGGGCTACACCTTC
>.|TRBD2|TRBJ2-3|TRBV7-2
CASSFTAGGALDTQYF
TGTGCCAGCAGCTTCACGGCGGGGGGGGCTTTAGATACGCAGTATTTT
>.|.|TRBJ1-1|TRBV5-4
CASSLQGTEAFF
TGTGCCAGCAGCTTACAGGGAACTGAAGCTTTCTTT
>.|.|TRBJ2-3|TRBV21-1
CASSRTSGGTSTDTQYF
TGTGCCAGCAGCAGGACTAGCGGGGGGACTAGCACAGATACGCAGTATTTT
>.|TRBD2|TRBJ2-2|TRBV12-5
CASGLEGLAISGELFF
TGTGCTAGTGGTTTGGAGGGACTAGCGATTTCCGGGGAGCTGTTTTTT
>.|.|TRBJ2-1|TRBV5-4
CASSQNHNEQFF
TGTGCCAGCAGCCAAAATCACAATGAGCAGTTCTTC
>.|TRBD2|TRBJ2-7|TRBV7-2
CASSFVIAGAYEQYF
TGTGCCAGCAGCTTTGTAATTGCGGGAGCCTACGAGCAGTACTTC
>once|TRBD2|TRBJ2-3|TRBV19
CASSIVRLASRTDTQYF
TGTGCCAGTAGTATAGTCCGACTAGCGTCTCGCACAGATACGCAGTATTTT